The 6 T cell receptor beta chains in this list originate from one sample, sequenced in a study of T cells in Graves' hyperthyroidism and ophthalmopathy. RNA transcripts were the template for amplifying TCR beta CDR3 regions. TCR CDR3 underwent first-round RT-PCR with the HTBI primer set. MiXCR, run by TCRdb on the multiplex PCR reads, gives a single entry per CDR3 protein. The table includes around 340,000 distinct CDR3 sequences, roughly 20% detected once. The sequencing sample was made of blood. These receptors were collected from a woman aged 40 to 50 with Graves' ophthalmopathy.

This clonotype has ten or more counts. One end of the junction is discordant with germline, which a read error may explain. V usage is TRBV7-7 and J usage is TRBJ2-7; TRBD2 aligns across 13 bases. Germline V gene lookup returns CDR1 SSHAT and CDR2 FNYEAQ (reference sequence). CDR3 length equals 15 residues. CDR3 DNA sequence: TGTGCTAGCAGCCCGGGACTAGCGGGAAATGGCTCCCCTCGATTC. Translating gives CASSPGLAGNGSPRF.

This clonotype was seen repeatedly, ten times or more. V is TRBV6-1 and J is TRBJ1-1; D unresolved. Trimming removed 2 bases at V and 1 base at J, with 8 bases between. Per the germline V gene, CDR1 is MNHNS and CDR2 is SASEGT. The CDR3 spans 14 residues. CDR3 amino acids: CASSEIWANTEAFF. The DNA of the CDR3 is TGTGCCAGCAGTGAAATATGGGCGAACACTGAAGCTTTCTTT.

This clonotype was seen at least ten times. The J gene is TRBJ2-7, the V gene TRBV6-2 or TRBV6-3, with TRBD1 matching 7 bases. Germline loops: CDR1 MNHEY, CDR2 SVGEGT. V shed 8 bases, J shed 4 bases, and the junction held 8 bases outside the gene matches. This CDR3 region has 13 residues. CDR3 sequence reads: CASLKTGKYEQYF. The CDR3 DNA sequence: TGTGCCAGCCTTAAGACAGGGAAGTACGAGCAGTACTTC.

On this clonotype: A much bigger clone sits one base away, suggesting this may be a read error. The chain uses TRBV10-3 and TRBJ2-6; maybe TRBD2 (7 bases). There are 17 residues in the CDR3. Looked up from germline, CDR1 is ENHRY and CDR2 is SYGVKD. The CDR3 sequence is CAISGVGGGAGAYVLTF. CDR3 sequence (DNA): TGTGCCATCAGTGGCGTAGGGGGGGGCGCTGGGGCCTACGTCCTGACTTTC.

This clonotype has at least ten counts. DNA for the CDR3: TGTGCCAGCAGCCGCAAACTGAGGACTAGCCTTCAAGAGACCCAGTACTTC. This gives the protein CASSRKLRTSLQETQYF. V usage is TRBV11-2 and J usage is TRBJ2-5; 8 bases are a match to TRBD2. The CDR3 has 17 amino acids. The germline V gene encodes CDR1 SGHAT and CDR2 FQNNGV. The trim removed 5 bases at V and 2 bases at J, leaving 13 bases unmatched.

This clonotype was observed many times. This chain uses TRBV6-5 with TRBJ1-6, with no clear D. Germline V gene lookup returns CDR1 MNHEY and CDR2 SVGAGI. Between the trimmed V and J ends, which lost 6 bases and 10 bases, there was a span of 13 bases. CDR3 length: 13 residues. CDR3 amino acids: CASSRAAESPLHF. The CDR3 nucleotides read TGTGCCAGCAGCCGGGCCGCTGAATCACCCCTCCACTTT.